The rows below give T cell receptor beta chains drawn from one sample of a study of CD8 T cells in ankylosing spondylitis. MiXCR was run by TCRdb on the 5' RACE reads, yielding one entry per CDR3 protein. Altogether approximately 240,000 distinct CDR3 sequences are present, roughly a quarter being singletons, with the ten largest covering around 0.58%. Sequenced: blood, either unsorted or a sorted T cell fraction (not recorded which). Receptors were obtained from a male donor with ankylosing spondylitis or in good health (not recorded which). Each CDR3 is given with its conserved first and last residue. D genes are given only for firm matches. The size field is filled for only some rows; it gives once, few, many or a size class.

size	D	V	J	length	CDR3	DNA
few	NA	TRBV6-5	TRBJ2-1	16	CASSYSGRGSLDEQFF	TGTGCCAGCAGTTACTCGGGCAGGGGTTCCCTAGATGAGCAGTTCTTC
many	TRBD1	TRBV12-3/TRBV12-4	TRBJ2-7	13	CASSPDRSYEQYF	TGTGCCAGCAGCCCGGACAGGTCCTACGAGCAGTACTTC
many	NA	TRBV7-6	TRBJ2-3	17	CASSPSPWDAPTDTQYF	TGTGCCAGCAGCCCCTCCCCTTGGGACGCTCCTACAGATACGCAGTATTTT
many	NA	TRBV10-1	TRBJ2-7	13	CASSESPAYEQYF	TGCGCCAGCAGTGAGTCGCCAGCCTACGAGCAGTACTTC
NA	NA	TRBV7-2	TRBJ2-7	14	CASSWGYNRWEQYF	TGTGCCAGCAGCTGGGGCTATAACCGTTGGGAGCAGTACTTC
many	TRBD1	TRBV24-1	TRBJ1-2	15	CATSDPGQGYNGYTF	TGTGCCACCAGTGATCCGGGACAGGGATATAATGGCTACACCTTC
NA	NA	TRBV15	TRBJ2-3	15	CATSSGTLSTDTQYF	TGTGCCACCAGCAGCGGGACACTAAGCACAGATACGCAGTATTTT
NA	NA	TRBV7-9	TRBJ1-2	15	CASSEQGRGDYGYTF	TGTGCCAGCAGCGAGCAGGGTAGAGGGGACTATGGCTACACCTTC
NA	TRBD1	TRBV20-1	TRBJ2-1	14	CSAGAGTGNNEQFF	TGCAGTGCTGGAGCCGGGACAGGGAACAATGAGCAGTTCTTC
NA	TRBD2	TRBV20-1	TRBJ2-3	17	CSANGLAGGRSTDTQYF	TGCAGTGCAAATGGACTAGCGGGGGGGCGGAGCACAGATACGCAGTATTTT
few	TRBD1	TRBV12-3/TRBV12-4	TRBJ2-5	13	CASRGQGLWTQYF	TGTGCCAGCAGGGGACAGGGGCTTTGGACCCAGTACTTC
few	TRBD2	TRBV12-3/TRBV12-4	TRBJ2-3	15	CASRSSGGGPDTQYF	TGTGCCAGCAGGTCTAGCGGGGGGGGCCCAGATACGCAGTATTTT
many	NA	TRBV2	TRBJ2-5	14	CASSDQEKLETQYF	TGTGCCAGCAGTGATCAGGAGAAACTAGAGACCCAGTACTTC
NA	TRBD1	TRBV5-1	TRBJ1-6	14	CASRDRTGYSPLHF	TGCGCCAGCAGAGACAGGACAGGGTATTCACCCCTCCACTTT
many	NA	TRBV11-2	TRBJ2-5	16	CASSLGRTDPQETQYF	TGTGCCAGCAGCTTAGGTCGGACGGACCCTCAAGAGACCCAGTACTTC
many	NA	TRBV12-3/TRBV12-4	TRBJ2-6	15	CASRWDTVGANVLTF	TGTGCCAGCAGGTGGGATACAGTAGGGGCCAACGTCCTGACTTTC
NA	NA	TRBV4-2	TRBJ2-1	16	CASSQEPAGTYNEQFF	TGTGCCAGCAGCCAAGAACCTGCGGGGACCTACAATGAGCAGTTCTTC
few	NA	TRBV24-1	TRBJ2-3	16	CATSDPGVSGTDTQYF	TGTGCCACCAGTGATCCAGGGGTAAGCGGCACAGATACGCAGTATTTT
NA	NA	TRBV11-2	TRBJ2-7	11	CASGPQSEQYF	TGTGCCAGCGGCCCCCAAAGCGAGCAGTACTTC